The sequence of this T cell receptor (beta chain) was determined in a study of post-analysis software for immune sequencing data. Whole-study results and caveats: A significant reduction in normalized Chao1 diversity was observed in multiple sclerosis patients versus controls. Co-batched samples clustered tightly together by F measure. Controls showed lower frequencies than patients for five TRBV segments, and TRBV5-6, TRBV5-1 and TRBV20-1 were among these.

The TCR beta cDNA libraries carried unique molecular identifiers. TCRdb redid the calling of the PCR reads with MiXCR, one entry per CDR3 protein. This sample yields around 400,000 distinct CDR3 sequences, of which roughly 30% are seen a single time; roughly 13% belongs to the top ten. A remark on this clonotype: Antigen unknown.

Unmatched junction bases numbered 9, after V lost 6 bases and J lost 8 bases. This CDR3 contains 14 residues. Per the germline V gene, CDR1 is MNHEY and CDR2 is SVGEGT. What was sequenced was blood. This receptor was obtained from a girl aged 10-17 years with multiple sclerosis. The V gene is TRBV6-2 or TRBV6-3, the J gene TRBJ2-4; 8 nucleotides match TRBD1. CDR3: CASSPGQGWDIQYF. The CDR3 region has the DNA TGTGCCAGCAGCCCCGGACAGGGCTGGGACATTCAGTACTTC.